A single sample is the source of the 28 T cell receptor beta chains below, sequenced in a study of cytomegalovirus exposure and HLA in healthy donors (dated by TCRdb to the late 2010s). Receptor libraries were prepared by the immunoSEQ multiplex PCR assay. A mixture of 60 forward primers for TCR Vbeta segments and 13 reverse primers for TCR Jbeta segments was used in the multiplex PCR. TCRdb re-hosts the immuneACCESS table, in-frame sequences only. Its copies lack some clones; in the studies checked, an unresolved V gene accounts for under half of them, and the cause for the rest is not known. Counted in this sample were about 100,000 clones; around 75% of them appeared once. Jointly, the top ten make up around an eighth of the sample. The sample comprised PBMCs. These receptors all stem from a male donor in good health and CMV-seropositive.

This clone appeared a few times. This chain links TRBV6-5 with TRBJ1-6; D might be TRBD1 (5 bases). Germline CDR1 MNHEY, CDR2 SVGAGI. V was trimmed by 5 bases and J by 9 bases, leaving 11 bases between them. This CDR3 comprises 13 residues. The CDR3 reads CASSRGGGSPLHF. CDR3 nucleotides: TGTGCCAGCAGTAGGGGCGGGGGTTCACCCCTCCACTTT.

This clone appeared a single time. The chain employs TRBV11-2 and TRBJ1-1; D gene unclear. The germline gives CDR1 SGHAT, CDR2 FQNNGV. CDR3 length equals 14 residues. V was trimmed by 7 bases and J by 6 bases, leaving 18 bases between them. CDR3 residues: CASTPFGVSSEAFF. The CDR3 nucleotides read TGTGCCAGCACCCCGTTTGGAGTTTCTTCTGAAGCTTTCTTT.

The V and J genes are TRBV5-8 and TRBJ1-5; D is unresolved. V was shortened by 1 base and J by 4 bases, with 6 bases between the two germline ends. CDR1 is SGHTS and CDR2 is YDEGEE in the germline V gene. This CDR3 contains 13 residues. CDR3: CASSLLRNQPQHF. The CDR3 bases are TGTGCCAGCAGCTTGTTGAGGAATCAGCCCCAGCATTTT. Full variable domain (outside the CDR3, taken from reference TRBV5-8 and TRBJ1-5): EAGVTQSPTHLIKTRGQQATLRCSPISGHTSVYWYQQALGLGLQFLLWYDEGEERNRGNFPPRFSGRQFPNYSSELNVNALELEDSALYLCASSLLRNQPQHFGDGTRLSIL.

This clone was seen once. This sequence joins TRBV9 and TRBJ2-1; D not resolved. The CDR3 totals 16 residues. V lost 0 bases and J lost 0, with 10 bases in between. Germline CDR1 and CDR2: SGDLS and YYNGEE. The CDR3 DNA reads as TGTGCCAGCAGCGTAGTAGAGAGGAGCTCCTACAATGAGCAGTTCTTC. Protein product: CASSVVERSSYNEQFF.

The J gene is TRBJ2-5, the V gene TRBV9; a possible D gene is TRBD2 (6 bases). Trimming pared 1 base from V and 5 bases from J, leaving 15 bases between. This CDR3 has 15 residues. Germline V gene sequence: CDR1 SGDLS, CDR2 YYNGEE. The CDR3: CASSVTASVVETQYF. CDR3 DNA: TGTGCCAGCAGCGTAACGGCTAGCGTCGTGGAGACCCAGTACTTC.

V gene TRBV27 combines with J gene TRBJ2-5; D unclear. TRBJ2-7 matches the DNA end more closely, so the J call is doubtful. The CDR3 covers 13 residues. Germline V gene data show CDR1 as MNHEY and CDR2 as SMNVEV (reference sequence). CDR3 in amino acids: CASSPSVQYEQYF. The CDR3 DNA is TGTGCCAGCAGCCCCTCCGTCCAATACGAGCAGTACTTC.

This chain links TRBV30 with TRBJ1-6, with D perhaps TRBD1 (5 bases). The V gene's germline CDR1 is GTSNPN and CDR2 SVGIG (reference sequence). The CDR3 totals 12 residues. Trimming removed 5 bases at V and 5 bases at J, with 7 bases between. CDR3 amino acids: CAWDSDNSPLHF. CDR3 bases: TGTGCCTGGGACAGTGATAATTCACCCCTCCACTTT.

V is TRBV5-1 and J is TRBJ2-3, with TRBD2 as a possible D gene (6 bases). V lost 4 bases and J 0 bases, leaving 12 bases between the germline ends. CDR1 is SGHRS, CDR2 YFSETQ, per germline. The CDR3 runs to 15 residues. The CDR3 nucleotides are TGCGCCAGCAGCGGCGGGGAAACTAGCACAGATACGCAGTATTTT. It specifies CASSGGETSTDTQYF.

Worth noting for this clone: Other DNA sequences in the same sample also yield this CDR3. This sequence joins TRBV25-1 and TRBJ2-1; 8 nucleotides line up with TRBD2. The CDR3 length is 17 residues. Germline CDR1 reads MGHDK; CDR2 reads SYGVNS. Losses at the gene ends were 3 bases for V and 4 bases for J; bases not matched to a gene: 11. This CDR3 reads CASSESRSGGGYNEQFF. The CDR3 DNA is TGTGCCAGCAGTGAGTCGAGATCGGGGGGGGGTTACAATGAGCAGTTCTTC.

This clone was counted between two and nine times. The V gene is TRBV4-3, the J gene TRBJ2-1; 9 bases are a match to TRBD2. The CDR3 is 15 amino acids. With V trimmed by 0 bases and J by 8 bases, 5 bases remained unmatched. The germline V gene has CDR1 LGHNA and CDR2 YSLEER. The CDR3 loop is CASSQEAGGPDEQFF. The CDR3 coding sequence is TGCGCCAGCAGCCAAGAGGCGGGGGGGCCGGATGAGCAGTTCTTC.

This clone was counted a single time. This chain links TRBV5-1 with TRBJ1-4; the D gene is possibly TRBD1 (6 bases). The ends were cut back, 0 bases at V and 4 bases at J, with 28 bases in the middle. Germline assignment: CDR1 SGHRS and CDR2 YFSETQ. The CDR3 extends over 21 amino acids. The CDR3 nucleotides are TGCGCCAGCAGCTTGGTACCCCATATCGGGGGGCGCCGGGGCTTTAATGAAAAACTGTTTTTT. It yields the protein CASSLVPHIGGRRGFNEKLFF.

This chain uses TRBV5-4 with TRBJ1-6; TRBD1 aligns across 8 bases. V dropped 2 bases and J dropped 7; count of bases not matched to a gene: 8. Germline V gene lookup returns CDR1 SGHNT and CDR2 YYREEE (reference sequence). The CDR3 totals 16 residues. The CDR3 DNA is TGTGCCAGCAGCTTTACCCCCGGACAGGGAAATTCACCCCTCCACTTT. This encodes CASSFTPGQGNSPLHF.

The genes are TRBV10-3 and TRBJ1-4; 7 bases agree with TRBD1. The CDR3 consists of 16 residues. V gave up 2 bases and J gave up 3 bases; unmatched junction bases: 6. Germline V gene sequence: CDR1 ENHRY, CDR2 SYGVKD. CDR3 coding DNA: TGTGCCATCAGTGAGGGAAGGGGGCTCGCTAATGAAAAACTGTTTTTT. Its protein is CAISEGRGLANEKLFF.

The chain links TRBV30 to TRBJ2-6; D gene ambiguous. Germline-derived CDR1 and CDR2 are GTSNPN and SVGIG (reference sequence). V lost 7 bases and J lost 0, with 10 bases in between. This CDR3 spans 14 amino acids. CDR3 bases: TGTGCCTATCTCCCCCTCTCTGGGGCCAACGTCCTGACTTTC. As protein: CAYLPLSGANVLTF.

This chain joins TRBV6-1 and TRBJ1-1; D remains ambiguous. CDR3 length: 13 residues. The germline V and J ends were trimmed by 7 bases and 1 base, with 10 bases remaining between them. Germline V gene data show CDR1 as MNHNS and CDR2 as SASEGT. CDR3 sequence: CASTTDANTEAFF. CDR3 in DNA: TGTGCCAGCACGACTGACGCGAACACTGAAGCTTTCTTT.

The CDR3 region is CASSQWDSARYEQYF. CDR3 coding DNA: TGCGCCAGCAGCCAGTGGGACAGTGCCAGGTACGAGCAGTACTTC. The V and J genes are TRBV4-3 and TRBJ2-7; 7 positions match TRBD1. Germline-derived CDR1 and CDR2 are LGHNA and YSLEER. CDR3 length: 15 amino acids. V shed 3 bases, J shed 4 bases, and the junction held 9 bases outside the gene matches.

This chain connects TRBV9 to TRBJ2-1, with 7 nucleotides matching TRBD2. This CDR3 is 11 amino acids long. The ends lost 7 bases at V and 5 bases at J; junction bases unmatched: 0. CDR1 and CDR2 from the germline V gene are SGDLS and YYNGEE. This chain's CDR3 is CASGRDNEQFF. The CDR3 DNA reads TGTGCCAGCGGGAGGGACAATGAGCAGTTCTTC.

V is TRBV6-6 and J is TRBJ2-7; 10 bases are a match to TRBD2. The germline CDR1 and CDR2 sequences are MNHNY and SVGAGI (reference sequence). The V segment lost 6 bases and the J segment 3 bases; nucleotides outside the gene matches: 11. The CDR3 has 16 amino acids. CDR3 DNA sequence: TGTGCCAGCAGACCGGGACTAGCGTCGCGCGACTACGAGCAGTACTTC. Its protein product is CASRPGLASRDYEQYF.

The chain has TRBV6-4 and TRBJ1-6, with D possibly being TRBD1 (5 bases). Trimming left V 0 bases short and J 6 bases short, with 6 bases between. The length of the CDR3 is 14 residues. CDR1 is MRHNA, CDR2 SNTAGT, per germline. CDR3 loop: CASSDSGGNSPLHF. The CDR3 DNA follows: TGTGCCAGCAGTGACTCCGGGGGTAATTCACCCCTCCACTTT.

This rearrangement joins TRBV5-4 to TRBJ2-1, with D maybe TRBD2 (5 bases). Germline V lookup: CDR1 SGHNT, CDR2 YYREEE (reference sequence). The germline V and J ends were trimmed by 9 bases and 3 bases, with 13 bases remaining between them. CDR3 length: 13 amino acids. This chain's CDR3 is CATHSGYYNEQFF. The DNA of the CDR3 is TGTGCCACCCATTCGGGATACTACAATGAGCAGTTCTTC. The variable domain in full, with the rest retrieved from reference TRBV5-4 and TRBJ2-1, is ETGVTQSPTHLIKTRGQQVTLRCSSQSGHNTVSWYQQALGQGPQFIFQYYREEENGRGNFPPRFSGLQFPNYSSELNVNALELDDSALYLCATHSGYYNEQFFGPGTRLTVL.

This clone was observed once. This chain uses TRBV25-1 with TRBJ1-1; D unclear. The CDR3 length is 13 residues. V was clipped by 6 bases and J by 1 base, with 9 bases between them. The germline gives CDR1 MGHDK, CDR2 SYGVNS. DNA for the CDR3: TGTGCCAGCAGGGAGGGTGCGAACACTGAAGCTTTCTTT. It is translated as CASREGANTEAFF.

The chain carries TRBV11-3 and TRBJ2-1; 7 bases match TRBD1. This CDR3 region has 13 residues. Germline CDR1 SGHNT, CDR2 YENEEA. V shed 5 bases, J shed 5 bases, and the junction held 3 bases outside the gene matches. As DNA, the CDR3 is TGTGCCAGCAGCGAGGGGGCCAACAATGAGCAGTTCTTC. This encodes CASSEGANNEQFF.

This clone was seen once. This CDR3 is CASSVETGADTGELFF. The CDR3 DNA follows: TGTGCCAGCAGCGTAGAAACAGGGGCGGACACCGGGGAGCTGTTTTTT. The chain uses TRBV9 and TRBJ2-2; TRBD1 aligns across 7 bases. Germline assignment: CDR1 SGDLS and CDR2 YYNGEE. Trimming took 0 bases from V and 3 from J; bases not matched to a gene: 5. This CDR3 has 16 amino acids.

The chain links TRBV20-1 to TRBJ2-1; a weak D match, TRBD1 (7 bases). This CDR3 contains 11 residues. In germline, CDR1 is DFQATT, CDR2 SNEGSKA (reference sequence). Deletions cut 6 bases from V and 6 bases from J, with 9 bases between. CDR3 protein: CSAEGANEQFF. The CDR3 DNA follows: TGCAGTGCGGAGGGGGCCAATGAGCAGTTCTTC.

The V gene is TRBV11-3, the J gene TRBJ2-2, with TRBD1 matching over 8 bases. The junction had 5 bases not matched to a gene; V was cut back by 1 base and J by 4 bases. Germline-derived CDR1 and CDR2 are SGHNT and YENEEA. The CDR3 extends over 16 amino acids. The CDR3 region has the DNA TGTGCCAGCAGCTTAGTCTCAGGGGGCGGCACCGGGGAGCTGTTTTTT. The encoded protein is CASSLVSGGGTGELFF.

This sequence joins TRBV7-8 and TRBJ1-3; 7 nucleotides agree with TRBD1. The CDR3 length is 14 residues. Germline CDR1 is SGHVS and CDR2 is FQNEAQ. J was trimmed by 8 bases and V by 5 bases; bases with no gene match: 9. The CDR3 DNA reads TGTGCCAGCAGCCCAACCCGACAGGGAGACACCATATATTTT. Translation gives CASSPTRQGDTIYF. Using reference TRBV7-8 and TRBJ1-3 for the parts outside the CDR3, the full variable domain is GAGVSQSPRYKVAKRGQDVALRCDPISGHVSLFWYQQALGQGPEFLTYFQNEAQLDKSGLPSDRFFAERPEGSVSTLKIQRTQQEDSAVYLCASSPTRQGDTIYFGEGSWLTVV.

V usage is TRBV4-3 and J usage is TRBJ1-6; 7 bases align to TRBD1. Germline V gene sequence: CDR1 LGHNA, CDR2 YSLEER. The trim removed 5 bases at V and 0 bases at J, leaving 10 bases unmatched. There are 18 residues in the CDR3. This chain's CDR3 is CASSFSDRTSSYNSPLHF. The CDR3 region has the DNA TGCGCCAGCAGCTTCTCGGACAGGACGAGCTCCTATAATTCACCCCTCCACTTT.

The chain carries TRBV6-1 and TRBJ2-5, with D hard to call. The ends were cut back, 6 bases at V and 2 bases at J, with 10 bases in the middle. Germline CDR1 reads MNHNS; CDR2 reads SASEGT. This CDR3 is 13 amino acids long. The chain's CDR3 is CASRETEQETQYF. The CDR3 DNA sequence: TGTGCCAGCAGAGAGACGGAGCAAGAGACCCAGTACTTC.